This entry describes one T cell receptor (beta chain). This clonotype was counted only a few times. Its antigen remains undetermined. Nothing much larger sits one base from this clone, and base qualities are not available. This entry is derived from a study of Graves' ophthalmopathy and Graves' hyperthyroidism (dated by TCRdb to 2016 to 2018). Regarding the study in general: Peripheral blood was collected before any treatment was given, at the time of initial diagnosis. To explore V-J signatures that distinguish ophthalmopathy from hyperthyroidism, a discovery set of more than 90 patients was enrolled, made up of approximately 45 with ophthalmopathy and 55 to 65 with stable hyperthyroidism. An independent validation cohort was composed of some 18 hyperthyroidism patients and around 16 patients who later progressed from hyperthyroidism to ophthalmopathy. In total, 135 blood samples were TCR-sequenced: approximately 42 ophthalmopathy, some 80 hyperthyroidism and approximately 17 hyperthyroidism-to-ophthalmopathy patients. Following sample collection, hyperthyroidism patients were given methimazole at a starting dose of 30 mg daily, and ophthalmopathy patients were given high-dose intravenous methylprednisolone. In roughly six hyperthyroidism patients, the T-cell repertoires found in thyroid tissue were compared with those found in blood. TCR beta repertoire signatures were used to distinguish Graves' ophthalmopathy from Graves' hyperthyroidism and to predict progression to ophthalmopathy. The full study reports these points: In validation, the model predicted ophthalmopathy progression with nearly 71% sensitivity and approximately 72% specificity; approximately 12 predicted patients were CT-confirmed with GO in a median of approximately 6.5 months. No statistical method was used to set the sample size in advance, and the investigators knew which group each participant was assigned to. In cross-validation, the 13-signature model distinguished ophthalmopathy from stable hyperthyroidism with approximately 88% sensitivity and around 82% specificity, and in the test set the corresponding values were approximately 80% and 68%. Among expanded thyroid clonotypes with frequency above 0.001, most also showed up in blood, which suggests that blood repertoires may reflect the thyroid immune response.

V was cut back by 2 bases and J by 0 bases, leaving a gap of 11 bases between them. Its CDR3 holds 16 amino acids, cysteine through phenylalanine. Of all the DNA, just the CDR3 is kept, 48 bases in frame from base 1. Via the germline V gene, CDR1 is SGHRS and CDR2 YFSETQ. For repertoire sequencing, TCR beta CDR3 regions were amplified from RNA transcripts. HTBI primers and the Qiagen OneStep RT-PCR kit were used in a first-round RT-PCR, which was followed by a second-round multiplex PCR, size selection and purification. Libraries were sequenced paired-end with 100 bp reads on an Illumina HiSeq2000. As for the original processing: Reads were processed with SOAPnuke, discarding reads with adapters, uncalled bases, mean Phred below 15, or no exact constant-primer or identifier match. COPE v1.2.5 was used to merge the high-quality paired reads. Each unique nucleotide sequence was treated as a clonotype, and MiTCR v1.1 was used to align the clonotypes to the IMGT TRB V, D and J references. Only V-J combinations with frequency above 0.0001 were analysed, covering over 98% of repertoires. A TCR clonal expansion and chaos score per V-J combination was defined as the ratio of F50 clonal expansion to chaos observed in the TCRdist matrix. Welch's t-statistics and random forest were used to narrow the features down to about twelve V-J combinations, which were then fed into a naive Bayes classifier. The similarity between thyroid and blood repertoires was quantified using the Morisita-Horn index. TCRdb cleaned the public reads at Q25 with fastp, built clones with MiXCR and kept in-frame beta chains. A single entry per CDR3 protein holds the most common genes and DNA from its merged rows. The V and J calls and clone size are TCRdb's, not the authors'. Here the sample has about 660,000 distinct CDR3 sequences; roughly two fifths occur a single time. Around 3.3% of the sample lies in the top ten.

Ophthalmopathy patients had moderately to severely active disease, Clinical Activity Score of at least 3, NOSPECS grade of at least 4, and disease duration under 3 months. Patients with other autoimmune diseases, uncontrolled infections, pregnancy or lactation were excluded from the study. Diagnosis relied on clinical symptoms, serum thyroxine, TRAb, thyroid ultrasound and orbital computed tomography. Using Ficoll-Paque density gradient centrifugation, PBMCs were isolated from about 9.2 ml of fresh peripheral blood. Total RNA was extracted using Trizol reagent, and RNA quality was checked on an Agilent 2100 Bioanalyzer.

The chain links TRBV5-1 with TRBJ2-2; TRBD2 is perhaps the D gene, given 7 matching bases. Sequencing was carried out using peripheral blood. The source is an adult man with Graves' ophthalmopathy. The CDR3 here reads CASSFRGGANTGELFF. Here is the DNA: TGCGCCAGCAGCTTTCGAGGGGGGGCGAACACCGGGGAGCTGTTTTTT.